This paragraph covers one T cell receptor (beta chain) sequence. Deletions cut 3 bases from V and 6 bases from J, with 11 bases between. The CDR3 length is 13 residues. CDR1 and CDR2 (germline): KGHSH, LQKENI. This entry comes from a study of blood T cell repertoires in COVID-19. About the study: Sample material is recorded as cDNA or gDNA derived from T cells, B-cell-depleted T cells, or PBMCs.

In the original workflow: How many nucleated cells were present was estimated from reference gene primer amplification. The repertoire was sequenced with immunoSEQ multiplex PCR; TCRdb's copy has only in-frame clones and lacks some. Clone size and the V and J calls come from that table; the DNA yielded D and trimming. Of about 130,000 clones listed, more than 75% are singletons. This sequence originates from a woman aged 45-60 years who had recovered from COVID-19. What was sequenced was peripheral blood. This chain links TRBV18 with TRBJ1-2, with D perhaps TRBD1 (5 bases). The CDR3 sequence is CASSPNQGDGYTF. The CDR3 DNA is TGTGCCAGCTCACCTAATCAGGGTGATGGCTACACCTTC.